These T cell receptor beta chains were read from a single sample in a study of identifying expanded T cells in peripheral blood. Using immunoSEQ multiplex PCR, the repertoire was profiled, and TCRdb retains in-frame clones only, with some absent. The sample includes 70,000 to 95,000 clones, around 90% of them seen just once. Sample: blood. The receptors originated from a person between 18 and 75 years old in good health. CDR3s include the opening cysteine and the closing phenylalanine or tryptophan. The order of the fields is clone size, V gene, D gene, J gene, CDR3 protein, CDR3 DNA. A D gene is named only where the DNA matches it firmly. Rows may omit the clone size; those that give it use once, few, many or a size class.

-,TRBV6-1,-,TRBJ1-2,CASSDAGDAYGYTF,TGTGCCAGCAGTGACGCAGGCGACGCCTATGGCTACACCTTC
-,TRBV6-6,-,TRBJ2-2,CASSYYKGFGGELFF,TGTGCCAGCAGTTACTATAAGGGTTTCGGCGGGGAGCTGTTTTTT
-,TRBV7-2,-,TRBJ1-1,CASSLGPTEAFF,TGTGCCAGCAGCTTAGGGCCGACTGAAGCTTTCTTT
-,TRBV7-8,-,TRBJ1-2,CASSLVTVSGFIHGYTF,TGTGCCAGCAGCTTAGTGACAGTTTCGGGGTTTATTCATGGCTACACCTTC
-,TRBV5-8,TRBD1,TRBJ1-5,CASSSGTAYSNQPQHF,TGTGCCAGCAGCTCCGGGACAGCTTATAGCAATCAGCCCCAGCATTTT
-,TRBV5-4,-,TRBJ1-2,CASSLAPYGYTF,TGTGCCAGCAGCTTGGCCCCTTATGGCTACACCTTC
-,TRBV5-1,-,TRBJ1-1,CASSSPQTGNTEAFF,TGCGCCAGCAGCTCCCCCCAGACAGGGAACACTGAAGCTTTCTTT
-,TRBV30,-,TRBJ2-1,CAWRGGTSSYNEQFF,TGTGCCTGGCGGGGAGGCACAAGCTCCTACAATGAGCAGTTCTTC
few,TRBV11-2,-,TRBJ1-5,CASSLDAGTQPQHF,TGTGCCAGCAGCTTAGATGCGGGAACTCAGCCCCAGCATTTT
-,TRBV6-1,TRBD1,TRBJ1-6,CASSVQGAGSPLHF,TGTGCCAGCAGTGTTCAGGGGGCAGGTTCACCCCTCCACTTT
-,TRBV5-1,TRBD1,TRBJ2-7,CASSSTGPPYEQYF,TGCGCCAGCAGCTCGACAGGGCCCCCCTACGAGCAGTACTTC
once,TRBV5-5,-,TRBJ2-7,CASSLAARGGYEQYF,TGTGCCAGCAGCTTGGCTGCGCGGGGAGGCTACGAGCAGTACTTC
-,TRBV4-1,-,TRBJ2-7,CASSQVSGAGLGSYYEQYF,TGCGCCAGCAGCCAAGTTTCGGGGGCTGGGCTAGGATCGTACTACGAGCAGTACTTC
-,TRBV13,TRBD1,TRBJ1-2,CASSSPLGQRGNYGYTF,TGTGCCAGCAGCTCCCCTCTGGGACAGAGGGGAAACTATGGCTACACCTTC
few,TRBV2,-,TRBJ1-2,CASSGSERGYTF,TGTGCCAGCAGTGGTAGTGAACGTGGCTACACCTTC
-,TRBV9,-,TRBJ1-2,CASSALPGVASTYTF,TGTGCCAGCAGCGCGCTACCAGGGGTGGCTAGCACCTACACCTTC
few,TRBV7-3,-,TRBJ2-5,CASSLEGGQETQYF,TGTGCCAGCAGCTTAGAAGGGGGGCAAGAGACCCAGTACTTC
-,TRBV4-1,TRBD1,TRBJ1-5,CASSPGGRGSLGQPQHF,TGCGCCAGCAGCCCCGGGGGCAGGGGGTCCCTCGGTCAGCCCCAGCATTTT
-,TRBV10-2,-,TRBJ1-3,CASSGDRYSGNTIYF,TGCGCCAGCAGTGGAGACAGATACTCTGGAAACACCATATATTTT
-,TRBV4-1,-,TRBJ1-2,CASSQVEGVGYTF,TGCGCCAGCAGCCAAGTCGAGGGGGTCGGCTACACCTTC
-,TRBV30,TRBD1,TRBJ2-1,CAWNRQGLGIDEQFF,TGTGCCTGGAATCGACAGGGTTTGGGCATTGATGAGCAGTTCTTC
-,TRBV18,TRBD2,TRBJ2-2,CASSQAGTSGTTGELFF,TGTGCCAGCTCTCAGGCCGGGACTAGCGGGACCACCGGGGAGCTGTTTTTT
-,TRBV5-1,TRBD1,TRBJ1-1,CASSFRGFTEAFF,TGCGCCAGCAGCTTCAGGGGGTTTACTGAAGCTTTCTTT
-,TRBV7-8,TRBD2,TRBJ2-5,CASSYRLAGVGETQYF,TGTGCCAGCAGTTACCGACTAGCGGGAGTCGGGGAGACCCAGTACTTC
-,TRBV4-2,-,TRBJ1-5,CASSQAEDQPQHF,TGTGCCAGCAGCCAAGCCGAGGATCAGCCCCAGCATTTT
-,TRBV4-1,-,TRBJ1-2,CASSQGSARADGYTF,TGCGCCAGCAGCCAAGGATCGGCCAGGGCGGATGGCTACACCTTC
-,TRBV12-5,TRBD1,TRBJ1-1,CASGLVRDRFMNTEAFF,TGTGCTAGTGGTTTGGTACGGGACAGGTTCATGAACACTGAAGCTTTCTTT
-,TRBV27,-,TRBJ2-7,CASKDGTLRGEQYF,TGTGCCAGCAAGGACGGGACCCTCCGGGGCGAGCAGTACTTC
-,TRBV14,TRBD1,TRBJ1-3,CASSLGTGRSSGNTIYF,TGTGCCAGCAGCCTGGGGACAGGGAGATCCTCTGGAAACACCATATATTTT
-,TRBV4-1,-,TRBJ2-5,CASSHAPGAPGDGETQYF,TGCGCCAGCAGCCACGCCCCCGGGGCCCCGGGGGATGGGGAGACCCAGTACTTC
-,TRBV25-1,-,TRBJ1-1,CASSERGGGSTEAFF,TGTGCCAGCAGTGAAAGGGGCGGGGGGTCCACTGAAGCTTTCTTT
-,TRBV6-1,TRBD1,TRBJ1-6,CASSETGGNSPLHF,TGTGCCAGCAGTGAAACAGGGGGAAATTCACCCCTCCACTTT